This TCR beta chain was profiled in a study of cytotoxic CD8 clonotypes in ibrutinib-treated CLL. Study-level results: Sustained-remission and progressing patients had unequal sampling times. Private clonotypes, not public ones, expanded at ibrutinib response. Relative to age-matched healthy donors, clonality at baseline was higher, and it tracked circulating CD8+ T-cell counts.

About this clone: The target antigen is unknown.

The protocol was immunoSEQ multiplex PCR, while the TCRdb copy is restricted to in-frame clones and leaves out a portion. The table has about 160,000 clones, 70% to 85% seen once. V gave up 1 base and J gave up 4 bases, with 4 bases separating them. CDR1 SGHAT and CDR2 FQNNGV come from the germline V gene. The CDR3 sequence is 12 residues long. The starting material was PBMCs, obtained after 12 months of ibrutinib treatment. This clonotype was obtained from a human donor with chronic lymphocytic leukemia. The rearrangement joins TRBV11-2 to TRBJ1-1; D call uncertain. For the CDR3, the DNA is TGTGCCAGCAGCTTAGCTCTCACTGAAGCTTTCTTT. The encoded protein is CASSLALTEAFF.